The clone carrying this T cell receptor (beta chain) was counted many times. What it binds is unknown. This record comes from a study of early T cells in non-severe SARS-CoV-2 infection. About the study: It was bulk RNA from unsorted whole blood that was sequenced, and the chains were unpaired.

CDR1 is SNHLY, CDR2 FYNNEI, per germline. V was clipped by 6 bases and J by 1 base; unmatched bases: 9. This CDR3 has 15 amino acids. Study findings and constraints: VDJdb matches were skewed toward anti-spike CD8 T cell responses.

Individual cDNA molecules were tagged with unique molecular identifiers. TCRdb ran MiXCR on the 5' RACE reads and lists one entry per CDR3 protein. This table has 55,000 to 65,000 distinct CDR3 sequences, over 12% appearing once. This sequence joins TRBV2 and TRBJ2-7, with TRBD1 identical over 7 bases. Sequences were derived from whole blood, sampled at baseline. This receptor was taken from an adult who was a healthcare worker with PCR-confirmed SARS-CoV-2 infection or an uninfected control (not recorded which). The DNA for the CDR3 is TGTGCCAGCAGCCGACAGGGTCAGACATCCTACGAGCAGTACTTC. Translated: CASSRQGQTSYEQYF.